Presented here are 21 T cell receptor beta chains from one specimen sequenced in a study of a mutant IDH1 vaccine in newly diagnosed glioma (dated by TCRdb to the early 2020s). Libraries were prepared through the immunoSEQ multiplex PCR assay. Entries here come from immuneACCESS through TCRdb and include only in-frame sequences with V and J called. Some clones fail to appear in such tables; in the studies checked, an unresolved V gene covers under half of the shortfall, and the cause of the remainder is unknown. Present in this sample are 55,000 to 70,000 clones, about nine tenths of which were seen just once. The ten largest clones take up 1.5% to 2% of the sample. Their antigen targets remain unknown. The time point label of this sample denotes: week 11, during vaccination. A 20-mer mutant IDH1 peptide at 300 micrograms in Montanide made up each vaccine dose, which was injected subcutaneously together with topical imiquimod.

Sequencing was performed on PBMCs, taken from a glioma patient whose treatment included an IDH1 peptide vaccine. These receptors originate from a man between 40 and 49 years old with glioma.

The gene calls are TRBV5-1 and TRBJ2-1, with D uncertain. The CDR3 spans 13 residues. V was clipped by 0 bases and J by 3 bases, with 4 bases between them. CDR1 is SGHRS, CDR2 YFSETQ, per germline. In DNA form, the CDR3 reads TGCGCCAGCAGCTTGGGGCACTACAATGAGCAGTTCTTC. Its translation: CASSLGHYNEQFF.

The V and J genes are TRBV6-5 and TRBJ1-2; TRBD1 might be the D (6 bases). There are 15 residues in the CDR3. V gave up 2 bases and J gave up 5 bases, with 15 bases separating them. CDR1 is MNHEY and CDR2 is SVGAGI in the germline V gene. This CDR3 is CASSYGEGVRYGYTF. The CDR3 coding sequence is TGTGCCAGCAGTTACGGGGAGGGGGTAAGGTATGGCTACACCTTC.

The chain joins TRBV6-1 to TRBJ2-6; TRBD2 matches 7 bases. The CDR3 totals 16 residues. Germline CDR1 is MNHNS and CDR2 is SASEGT. Germline trimming cut 1 base from V and 4 bases from J; bases unmatched to any gene: 4. The CDR3 reads CASSEEGGAGANVLTF. CDR3 sequence (DNA): TGTGCCAGCAGTGAAGAGGGAGGGGCCGGGGCCAACGTCCTGACTTTC.

The chain joins TRBV10-1 to TRBJ2-1; 9 bases are shared with TRBD1. The CDR3 loop spans 17 amino acids. V was clipped by 1 base and J by 8 bases; unmatched bases: 12. Germline V gives CDR1 WNHNN, CDR2 SYGVQD (reference sequence). DNA for the CDR3: TGCGCCAGCAGTGAGTTTGGACAGGGGATTGATGTCGATGAGCAGTTCTTC. Protein sequence: CASSEFGQGIDVDEQFF.

The gene calls are TRBV5-1 and TRBJ1-1, with unresolved D. Trimming shortened V by 0 bases and J by 3 bases, and 9 bases separated the two germline ends. The CDR3 is 14 residues long. Germline CDR1 and CDR2: SGHRS and YFSETQ. CDR3 in amino acids: CASSLGPSDTEAFF. In DNA, the CDR3 is TGCGCCAGCAGCTTGGGCCCTTCGGACACTGAAGCTTTCTTT.

The chain couples TRBV6-1 to TRBJ2-5; TRBD2 aligns across 9 bases. The V gene's germline CDR1 is MNHNS and CDR2 SASEGT. V shed 6 bases, J shed 5 bases, and the junction held 7 bases outside the gene matches. The CDR3 length is 14 residues. The CDR3 DNA reads as TGTGCCAGCAGAGGGGCGGGGGGGCGTGAGACCCAGTACTTC. It codes for CASRGAGGRETQYF.

The chain employs TRBV27 and TRBJ2-7; D is tentatively TRBD1 or TRBD2 (5 bases each). Germline V gene data show CDR1 as MNHEY and CDR2 as SMNVEV (reference sequence). V lost 3 bases and J 9 bases, leaving 18 bases between the germline ends. This CDR3 is 14 amino acids long. The CDR3 here is CASSLGTKGFVQYF. In DNA, the CDR3 is TGTGCCAGCAGTTTGGGGACCAAGGGCTTTGTGCAGTACTTC.

This clone was picked up one time. J is TRBJ1-4 and V is TRBV7-2, with D perhaps TRBD1 (5 bases). Germline CDR1 and CDR2: SGHTA and FQGNSA. The CDR3 has 15 residues. The V end lost 0 bases, the J end lost 3 bases, and 8 bases lay between the germline ends. The CDR3 DNA reads TGTGCCAGCAGCTTAGCTGGGGGGTCTAATGAAAAACTGTTTTTT. It specifies CASSLAGGSNEKLFF.

This chain's CDR3 is CASSARLASTYEQYF. The CDR3 nucleotides read TGTGCCAGTAGTGCCCGACTAGCGAGCACCTACGAGCAGTACTTC. The genes are TRBV19 and TRBJ2-7; 8 bases agree with TRBD2. V was clipped by 5 bases and J by 2 bases; unmatched bases: 8. Germline lookup yields CDR1 LNHDA and CDR2 SQIVND (reference sequence). The length of the CDR3 is 15 residues.

The genes are TRBV4-3 and TRBJ2-7; a possible D gene is TRBD1 (5 bases). The V gene's germline CDR1 is LGHNA and CDR2 YSLEER. The length of the CDR3 is 16 residues. Between the trimmed V and J ends, which lost 0 bases and 4 bases, there was a span of 16 bases. Written as DNA, the CDR3 is TGCGCCAGCAGCCAAGATCGTATAGGGGTAAGGTACGAGCAGTACTTC. Protein: CASSQDRIGVRYEQYF.

The chain recombines TRBV7-3 with TRBJ2-3; D uncertain. Germline values: CDR1 SGHTA, CDR2 FQGTGA. Between the trimmed V and J ends, which lost 1 base and 2 bases, there was a span of 7 bases. The CDR3 runs 14 residues. The CDR3 reads CASSLNFYTDTQYF. The DNA of the CDR3 is TGTGCCAGCAGCTTAAACTTCTACACAGATACGCAGTATTTT.

CDR3 loop: CASSQGTTEYF. The CDR3 coding sequence is TGTGCCAGCAGCCAAGGGACTACCGAGTATTTT. The J gene is TRBJ2-3, the V gene TRBV14, with D possibly being TRBD2 (6 bases). Germline V CDR1 and CDR2: SGHDN, FVKESK. Trimming stripped 1 base from V and 13 bases from J, with 9 bases between. The length of the CDR3 is 11 residues.

The chain recombines TRBV19 with TRBJ2-3, with 10 nucleotides matching TRBD1. The CDR3 consists of 13 residues. Germline CDR1 reads LNHDA; CDR2 reads SQIVND (reference sequence). With V trimmed by 8 bases and J by 5 bases, 4 bases remained unmatched. CDR3: CASRDRGEDTQYF. CDR3 coding DNA: TGTGCCAGTCGGGACAGGGGAGAAGATACGCAGTATTTT.

The chain carries TRBV2 and TRBJ2-1, with TRBD1 matching over 7 bases. The V segment lost 8 bases and the J segment 4 bases; nucleotides outside the gene matches: 5. The CDR3 is made up of 13 amino acids. Germline V gives CDR1 SNHLY, CDR2 FYNNEI. The CDR3 nucleotides read TGTGCCAGCTTAGGGGGCCGGTACAATGAGCAGTTCTTC. As protein: CASLGGRYNEQFF.

This clone was found once. The chain joins TRBV28 to TRBJ1-4, with D hard to call. This CDR3 is built from 15 residues. Deletions cut 10 bases from V and 3 bases from J, with 18 bases between. Germline lookup yields CDR1 MDHEN and CDR2 SYDVKM. This chain's CDR3 is CATTLPGSANEKLFF. Written as DNA, the CDR3 is TGTGCCACCACCCTCCCGGGGTCGGCTAATGAAAAACTGTTTTTT.

A few counts support this clone. V and J are TRBV5-4 and TRBJ1-2; possibly TRBD1 for D (5 bases). The germline V and J ends were trimmed by 3 bases and 0 bases, with 12 bases remaining between them. Germline CDR1 SGHNT, CDR2 YYREEE (reference sequence). The CDR3 consists of 15 residues. CDR3 DNA: TGTGCCAGCAGCTCCCCGGGACGTACTAACTATGGCTACACCTTC. Translated: CASSSPGRTNYGYTF.

This clone was detected a few times. This same CDR3 is encoded by further DNA sequences in the sample. The chain is built from TRBV28 and TRBJ2-1, with D unresolved. Per germline, CDR1 MDHEN and CDR2 SYDVKM. V was shortened by 5 bases and J by 2 bases, with 10 bases between the two germline ends. The length of the CDR3 is 14 residues. The CDR3 here is CASSPRLTYNEQFF. The CDR3 coding sequence is TGTGCCAGCAGTCCCCGGCTCACCTACAATGAGCAGTTCTTC. The entire variable domain, with the rest obtained from reference TRBV28 and TRBJ2-1, is as follows: DVKVTQSSRYLVKRTGEKVFLECVQDMDHENMFWYRQDPGLGLRLIYFSYDVKMKEKGDIPEGYSVSREKKERFSLILESASTNQTSMYLCASSPRLTYNEQFFGPGTRLTVL.

This chain joins TRBV9 and TRBJ1-2, with D tentatively TRBD1 (5 bases). V gave up 3 bases and J gave up 6 bases, with 15 bases separating them. CDR1 is SGDLS and CDR2 is YYNGEE in the germline V gene. CDR3 size: 14 residues. CDR3 sequence (DNA): TGTGCCAGCAGCGGTGGGGGACCGGGCCATGGCTACACCTTC. Amino acids: CASSGGGPGHGYTF.

The chain combines TRBV30 with TRBJ1-1; 9 bases map to TRBD1. The germline V gene has CDR1 GTSNPN and CDR2 SVGIG (reference sequence). This CDR3 spans 15 amino acids. V trimming: 8 bases; J trimming: 4 bases; junction bases outside the gene matches: 14. The CDR3 is CALGQGAIIGTEAFF. DNA of the CDR3: TGTGCCCTGGGACAGGGCGCAATAATCGGCACTGAAGCTTTCTTT. The whole variable domain, filled in from reference TRBV30 and TRBJ1-1, reads SQTIHQWPATLVQPVGSPLSLECTVEGTSNPNLYWYRQAAGRGLQLLFYSVGIGQISSEVPQNLSASRPQDRQFILSSKKLLLSDSGFYLCALGQGAIIGTEAFFGQGTRLTVV.

The V and J genes are TRBV5-1 and TRBJ1-1; the match to TRBD1 covers 9 bases. V lost 4 bases, J lost 11 bases, and 9 bases stayed unmatched. Looked up from germline, CDR1 is SGHRS and CDR2 is YFSETQ. The CDR3 has 13 amino acids. CDR3 DNA sequence: TGCGCCAGCAGCCCACGGACAGGGGCGATGGCTTTCTTT. Amino acid sequence: CASSPRTGAMAFF.

The CDR3 here is CASSIWPYGYTF. The CDR3 DNA reads TGTGCCAGTAGTATTTGGCCCTATGGCTACACCTTC. The V and J genes are TRBV19 and TRBJ1-2; D remains unclear. The CDR3 extends over 12 amino acids. The V and J ends lost 3 bases and 4 bases respectively, with 6 bases between them. CDR1 and CDR2 from the germline V gene are LNHDA and SQIVND (reference sequence).